The text below deals with one T cell receptor beta chain. Its target is not known. In germline, CDR1 is DFQATT, CDR2 SNEGSKA (reference sequence). This CDR3 comprises 18 residues. V was trimmed by 0 bases and J by 3 bases, leaving 21 bases between them. The source of the sample is a study of T cells in Graves' hyperthyroidism and ophthalmopathy. Amplification of TCR beta CDR3 regions used RNA as the template. The TCR CDR3 was amplified in a first-round RT-PCR using the HTBI primer set. TCRdb analysed the multiplex PCR reads with MiXCR anew, one entry per CDR3 protein. The sample lists roughly 280,000 distinct CDR3 sequences; more than 15% were seen once. Ophthalmopathy patients all had a Clinical Activity Score of at least 3, a NOSPECS grade of at least 4 and disease under 3 months old. Study-level points and caveats: Ophthalmopathy was separated from stable hyperthyroidism by a 13 V-J model.

The source is a woman aged 55-75 years with Graves' ophthalmopathy. Specimen: blood. This rearrangement joins TRBV20-1 to TRBJ1-5; D ambiguous. CDR3 in DNA: TGCAGTGCTAGAGAATTCGGAAGTCCGGGCTACGACAATCAGCCCCAGCATTTT. This gives the protein CSAREFGSPGYDNQPQHF.